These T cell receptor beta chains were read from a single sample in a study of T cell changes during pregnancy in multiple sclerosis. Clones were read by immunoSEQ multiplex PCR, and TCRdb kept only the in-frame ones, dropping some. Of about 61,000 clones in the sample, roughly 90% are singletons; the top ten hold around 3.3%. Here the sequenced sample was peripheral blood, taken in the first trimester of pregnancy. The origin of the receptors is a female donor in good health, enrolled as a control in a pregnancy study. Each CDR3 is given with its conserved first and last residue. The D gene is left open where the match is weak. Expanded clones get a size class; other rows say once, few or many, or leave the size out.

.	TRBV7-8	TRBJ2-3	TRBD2	CASSPPGLEEGTQYF
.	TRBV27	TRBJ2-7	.	CASSLVGGSYEQYF
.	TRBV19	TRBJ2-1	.	CASSIKSAGLRDEQFF
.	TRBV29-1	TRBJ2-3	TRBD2	CSSGLAVTDTQYF
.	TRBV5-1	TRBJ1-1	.	CASSFQGIDTEAFF
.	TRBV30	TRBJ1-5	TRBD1	CAWVPRDRGQQPQHF
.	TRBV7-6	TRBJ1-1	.	CASSREGGTEAFF
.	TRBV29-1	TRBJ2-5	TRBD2	CSVEGLAGGTRETQYF
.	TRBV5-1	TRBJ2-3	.	CASSLMGAPSTDTQYF
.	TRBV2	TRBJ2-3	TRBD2	CASSEARAGGPDTQYF
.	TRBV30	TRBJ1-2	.	CALMGRDYGYTF
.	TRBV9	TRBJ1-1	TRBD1	CASSFGTGNTEAFF
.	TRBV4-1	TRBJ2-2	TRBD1	CASSQEQGAMAGELFF
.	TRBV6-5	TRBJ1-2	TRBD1	CASSYGQGESSGYTF
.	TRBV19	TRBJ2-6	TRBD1	CASIFRDRGLSGANVLTF
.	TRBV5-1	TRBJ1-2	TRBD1	CASSGTGGVQGYTF
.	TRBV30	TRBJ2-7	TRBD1	CAWSPAGQGGPGQYF
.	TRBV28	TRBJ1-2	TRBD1	CASNSADRGLGGYTF
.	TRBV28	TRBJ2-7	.	CASRRTLSSYEQYF
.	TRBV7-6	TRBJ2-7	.	CASSLERFSYEQYF
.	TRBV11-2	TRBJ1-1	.	CASKEGSNTEAFF
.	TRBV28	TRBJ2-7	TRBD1	CASSTTGTGVFEQYF
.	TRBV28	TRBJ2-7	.	CASSLLRALSYEQYF
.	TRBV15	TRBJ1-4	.	CATSMQSGVNEKLFF
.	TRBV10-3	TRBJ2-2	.	CAAGAPGRGLETGELFF
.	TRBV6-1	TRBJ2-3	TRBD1	CASSPDRGHADTQYF
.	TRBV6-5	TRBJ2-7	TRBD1	CASGNRGQYEQYF
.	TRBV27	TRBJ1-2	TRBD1	CASSDPGQGSHGYTF
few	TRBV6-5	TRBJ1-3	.	CASSYHAVSSGNTIYF
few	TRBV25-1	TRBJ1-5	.	CATQRDSNQPQHF
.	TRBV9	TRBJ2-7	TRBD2	CASSPRDYQTYEQYF
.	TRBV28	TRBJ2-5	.	CASSPHAPAGRETQYF
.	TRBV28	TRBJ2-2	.	CASRLNTGELFF
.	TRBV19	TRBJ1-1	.	CASIGQTNTEAFF
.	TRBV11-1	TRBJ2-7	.	CASSLAGGRPHTHEQYF
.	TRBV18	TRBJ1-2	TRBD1	CASSTGQGSYGYTF
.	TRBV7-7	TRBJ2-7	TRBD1	CASAGGQGLEQYF
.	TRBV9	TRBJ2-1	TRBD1	CASSEGGLSYNEQFF
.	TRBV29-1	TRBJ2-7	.	CSVTGHYEQYF
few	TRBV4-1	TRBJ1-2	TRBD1	CASSQEGTAEYTF
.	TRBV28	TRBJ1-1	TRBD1	CASSYRGRITEAFF
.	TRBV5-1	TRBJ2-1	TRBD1	CASSLGQGTDNEQFF
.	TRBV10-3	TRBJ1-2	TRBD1	CAISEFGQEGYGYTF
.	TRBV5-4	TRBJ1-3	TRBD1	CASSFQGASGNTIYF
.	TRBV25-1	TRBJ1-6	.	CAPCMLSSYNSPLHF
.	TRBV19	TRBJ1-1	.	CASTKGGSTEAFF
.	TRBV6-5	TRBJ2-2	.	CASSYKPYLNTGELFF
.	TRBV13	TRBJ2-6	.	CASSRWFDGANVLTF
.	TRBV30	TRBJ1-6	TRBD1	CAWRTGFGFSPLHF
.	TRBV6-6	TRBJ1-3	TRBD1	CASSETGGSGNTIYF
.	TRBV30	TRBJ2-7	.	CAWRTAGTSYEQYF
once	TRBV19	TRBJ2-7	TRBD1	CASSEGQLFSYEQYF
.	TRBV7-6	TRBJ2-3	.	CASSWGYSTDTQYF
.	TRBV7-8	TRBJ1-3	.	CASSLGTAGNTIYF